The 5 T cell receptor beta chains listed next were all sequenced from one sample in a study of tumor and adjacent non-tumor tissue in lung cancer. The template was RNA from unsorted bulk tissue. Three rounds of nested PCR, following a modified ARM-PCR protocol, produced the TCRbeta library. From the multiplex PCR reads, TCRdb called clonotypes with MiXCR, one entry per CDR3 protein. The profile shows roughly 140,000 distinct CDR3 sequences, around two thirds of them singletons. Sequencing was carried out using lung tumor tissue. All receptors come from a man between 60 and 75 years old with small cell lung cancer.

This clonotype has a handful of counts. This chain links TRBV6-1 with TRBJ2-7; D not resolved. The length of the CDR3 is 13 residues. V shed 3 bases and J shed 0 bases, with 6 bases lying between them. Germline CDR1 and CDR2: MNHNS and SASEGT. CDR3 coding DNA: TGTGCCAGCAGTGACCAAGGCTCCTACGAGCAGTACTTC. This encodes CASSDQGSYEQYF.

As concerns this clonotype: A read error may be the cause here, since a much bigger clone is one base away. This chain links TRBV20-1 with TRBJ1-4; 8 bases agree with TRBD1. V trimming: 4 bases; J trimming: 6 bases; junction bases outside the gene matches: 7. This CDR3 has 14 amino acids. Germline lookup yields CDR1 DFQATT and CDR2 SNEGSKA (reference sequence). This CDR3 reads CSATPGQDDEKLFF. The CDR3 DNA sequence: TGCAGTGCTACACCGGGACAGGATGATGAAAAACTGTTTTTT.

J is TRBJ1-2 and V is TRBV18, with a weak D call TRBD1 (5 bases). The V gene lost 6 bases and the J gene lost 6 bases, with 20 bases spanning the gap. The length of the CDR3 is 15 residues. Looked up from germline, CDR1 is KGHSH and CDR2 is LQKENI. The CDR3 region has the DNA TGTGCCAGCTCCACTTTCAGGGCAGGGCAAGATGGCTACACCTTC. Protein: CASSTFRAGQDGYTF.

This clonotype occurred once. The chain combines TRBV5-6 with TRBJ2-7; no firm D call. CDR1 SGHDT and CDR2 YYEEEE come from the germline V gene. This CDR3 has 13 amino acids. The V end was cut by 3 bases, the J end by 3 bases, with 10 bases between. CDR3 nucleotide sequence: TGTGCCAGCAGCTCAGTATCATTCTACGAGCAGTACTTC. Its protein is CASSSVSFYEQYF.

This clonotype came up a few times. The chain combines TRBV30 with TRBJ2-1; 10 nucleotides align to TRBD2. The length of the CDR3 is 16 residues. Germline CDR1 reads GTSNPN; CDR2 reads SVGIG (reference sequence). The V gene end was trimmed by 4 bases and the J gene end by 4 bases; junction bases not matched to a gene: 10. The DNA of the CDR3 is TGTGCCTGGACCCCTCTCAGCGGGAGGGGTTACAATGAGCAGTTCTTC. Translating gives CAWTPLSGRGYNEQFF.